This T cell receptor (beta chain) was sequenced for a study of post-analysis software for immune sequencing data. Across the study: In terms of disease course, relapsing-remitting, secondary progressive and progressive-relapsing multiple sclerosis were included. Regarding the study as a whole: Batch-mates among the samples co-clustered strongly by F measure. Patients carried a handful of TRBV segments more frequently than controls did, and TRBV5-6, TRBV5-1 and TRBV20-1 were among them. The study found significantly lower normalized Chao1 diversity in multiple sclerosis patients than in controls.

The CDR3 has 17 residues. The ends lost 4 bases at V and 2 bases at J; junction bases unmatched: 8. From germline, CDR1 is MDHEN and CDR2 SYDVKM. Libraries were made from TCR beta cDNA, and they carried unique molecular identifiers. From around 0.96 to 9.9 million T cells, 450,000 to 550,000 cDNA molecules were obtained. TCRdb used MiXCR to reprocess the PCR reads, holding one entry per CDR3 protein. Among approximately 630,000 distinct CDR3 sequences listed, 55% to 70% were seen once. The sample holds a few counts of this clonotype. No antigen is known for it. The sequence came from a girl under 10 years old with multiple sclerosis. The sample consisted of blood. The chain carries TRBV28 and TRBJ1-4, with 9 positions matching TRBD1. This CDR3 is CASSSVDRGRTNEKLFF. CDR3 DNA sequence: TGTGCCAGCAGTTCGGTGGACAGGGGAAGGACTAATGAAAAACTGTTTTTT. The variable domain in full, with the rest retrieved from reference TRBV28 and TRBJ1-4, is DVKVTQSSRYLVKRTGEKVFLECVQDMDHENMFWYRQDPGLGLRLIYFSYDVKMKEKGDIPEGYSVSREKKERFSLILESASTNQTSMYLCASSSVDRGRTNEKLFFGSGTQLSVL.